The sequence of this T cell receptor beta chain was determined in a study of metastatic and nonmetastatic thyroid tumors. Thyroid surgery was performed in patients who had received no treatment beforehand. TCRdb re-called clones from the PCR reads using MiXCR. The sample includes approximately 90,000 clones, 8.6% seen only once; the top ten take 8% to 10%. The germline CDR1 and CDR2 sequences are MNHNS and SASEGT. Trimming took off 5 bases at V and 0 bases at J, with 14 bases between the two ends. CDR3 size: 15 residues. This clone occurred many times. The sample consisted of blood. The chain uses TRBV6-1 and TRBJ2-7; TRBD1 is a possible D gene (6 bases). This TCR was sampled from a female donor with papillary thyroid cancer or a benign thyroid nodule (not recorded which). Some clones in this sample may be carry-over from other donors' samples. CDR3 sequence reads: CASSSSPDSSYEQYF. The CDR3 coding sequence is TGTGCCAGCAGTAGTTCCCCGGACAGCTCCTACGAGCAGTACTTC.